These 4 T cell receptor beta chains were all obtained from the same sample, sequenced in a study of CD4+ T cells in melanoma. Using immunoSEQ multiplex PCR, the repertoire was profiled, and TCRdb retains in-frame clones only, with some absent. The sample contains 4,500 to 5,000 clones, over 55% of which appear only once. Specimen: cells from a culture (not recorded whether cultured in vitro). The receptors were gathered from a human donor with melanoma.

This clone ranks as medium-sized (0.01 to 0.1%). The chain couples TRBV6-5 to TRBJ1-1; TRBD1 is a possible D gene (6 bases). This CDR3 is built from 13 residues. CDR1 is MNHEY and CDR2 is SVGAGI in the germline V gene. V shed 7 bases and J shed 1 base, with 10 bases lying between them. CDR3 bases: TGTGCCAGCATCTGGACAGAGAACACTGAAGCTTTCTTT. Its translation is CASIWTENTEAFF.

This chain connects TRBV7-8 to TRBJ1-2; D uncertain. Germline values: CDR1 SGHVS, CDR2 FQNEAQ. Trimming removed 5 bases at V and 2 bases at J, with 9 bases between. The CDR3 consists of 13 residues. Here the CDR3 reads CASSLGRNYGYTF. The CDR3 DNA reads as TGTGCCAGCAGCCTTGGACGCAACTATGGCTACACCTTC.

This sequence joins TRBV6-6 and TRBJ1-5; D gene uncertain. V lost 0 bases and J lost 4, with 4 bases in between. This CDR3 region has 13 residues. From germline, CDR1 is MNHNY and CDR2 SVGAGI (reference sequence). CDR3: CASSYSTNQPQHF. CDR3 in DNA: TGTGCCAGCAGTTACTCGACAAATCAGCCCCAGCATTTT.

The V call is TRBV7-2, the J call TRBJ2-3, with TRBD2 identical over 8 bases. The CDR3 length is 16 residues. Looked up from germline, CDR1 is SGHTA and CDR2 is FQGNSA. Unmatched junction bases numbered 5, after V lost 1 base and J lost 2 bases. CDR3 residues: CASSLGSGALTDTQYF. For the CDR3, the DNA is TGTGCCAGCAGCTTAGGTAGCGGGGCCCTCACAGATACGCAGTATTTT.